This T cell receptor beta chain was sequenced in a study of T cell repertoires in ileal Crohn's disease. Study-wide background: Operated complications were stricturing disease (about 60%) and penetrating disease (approximately 39%).

Study-wide points: All patients with clonality above 26.8% had endoscopic recurrence. Clonal expansions were more frequent in active smokers than non-smokers at surgery.

With 3 bases removed from V and 5 bases from J, the gap between germline ends came to 14 bases. The CDR3 length is 14 residues. CDR1 is SGDLS, CDR2 YYNGEE, per germline. Using immunoSEQ multiplex PCR, the repertoire was profiled, and TCRdb retains in-frame clones only, with some absent. This table has about 5,400 clones, under 75% appearing once. This clone was found once. Its antigen is undetermined. The time point was: neoterminal ileum biopsy at postoperative endoscopy, about 6 months after surgery. The chain couples TRBV9 to TRBJ2-5; D gene unclear. The sequencing input was ileal tissue. The source of this sequence is an adult with Crohn's disease. CDR3 in DNA: TGTGCCAGCAGCGCCGACGGCGGATGGGAGACCCAGTACTTC. Protein sequence: CASSADGGWETQYF.